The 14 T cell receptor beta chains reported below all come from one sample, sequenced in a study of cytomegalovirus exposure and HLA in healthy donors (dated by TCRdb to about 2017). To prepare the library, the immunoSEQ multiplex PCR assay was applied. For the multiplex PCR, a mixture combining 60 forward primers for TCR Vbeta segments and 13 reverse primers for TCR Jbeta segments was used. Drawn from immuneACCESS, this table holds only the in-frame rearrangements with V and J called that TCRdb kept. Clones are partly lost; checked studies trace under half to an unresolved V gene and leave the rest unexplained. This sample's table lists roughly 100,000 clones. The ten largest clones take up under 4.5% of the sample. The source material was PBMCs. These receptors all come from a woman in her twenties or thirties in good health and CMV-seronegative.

In nucleotides, the CDR3 is TGTGCCAGCAGCTTAGACTTGAACACTGAAGCTTTCTTT. Its protein is CASSLDLNTEAFF. V is TRBV7-2 and J is TRBJ1-1; D gene uncertain. V lost 1 base to trimming and J lost 0 bases, with 3 bases between them. In germline, CDR1 is SGHTA, CDR2 FQGNSA. The CDR3 is made up of 13 amino acids.

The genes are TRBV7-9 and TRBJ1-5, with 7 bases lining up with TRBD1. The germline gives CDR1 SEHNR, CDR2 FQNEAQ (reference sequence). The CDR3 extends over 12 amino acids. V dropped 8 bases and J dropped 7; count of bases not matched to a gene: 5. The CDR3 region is CASARGDQPQHF. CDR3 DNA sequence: TGTGCCAGCGCCAGGGGGGACCAGCCCCAGCATTTT.

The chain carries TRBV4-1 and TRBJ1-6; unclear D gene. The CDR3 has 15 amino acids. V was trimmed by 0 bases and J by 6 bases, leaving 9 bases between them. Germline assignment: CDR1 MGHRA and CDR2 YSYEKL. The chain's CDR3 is CASSQDPGVNSPLHF. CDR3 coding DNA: TGCGCCAGCAGCCAAGATCCTGGAGTTAATTCACCCCTCCACTTT.

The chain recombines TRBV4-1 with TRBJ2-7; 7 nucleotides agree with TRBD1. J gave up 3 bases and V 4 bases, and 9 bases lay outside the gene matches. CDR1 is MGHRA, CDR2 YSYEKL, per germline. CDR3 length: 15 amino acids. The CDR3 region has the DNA TGCGCCAGCAGCCTAACCCGGGGACAGTACTACGAGCAGTACTTC. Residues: CASSLTRGQYYEQYF.

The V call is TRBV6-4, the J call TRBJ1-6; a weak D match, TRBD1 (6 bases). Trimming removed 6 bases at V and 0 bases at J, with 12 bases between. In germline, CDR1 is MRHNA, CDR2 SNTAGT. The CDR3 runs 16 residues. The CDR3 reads CASRPGHSSYNSPLHF. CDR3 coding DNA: TGTGCCAGCAGACCGGGACATAGCTCCTATAATTCACCCCTCCACTTT.

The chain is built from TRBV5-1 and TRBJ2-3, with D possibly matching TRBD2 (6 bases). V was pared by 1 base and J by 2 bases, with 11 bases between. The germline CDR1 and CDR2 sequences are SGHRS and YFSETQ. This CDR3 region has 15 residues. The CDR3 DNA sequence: TGCGCCAGCAGCTTGTGGGGGGATTACACAGATACGCAGTATTTT. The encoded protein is CASSLWGDYTDTQYF.

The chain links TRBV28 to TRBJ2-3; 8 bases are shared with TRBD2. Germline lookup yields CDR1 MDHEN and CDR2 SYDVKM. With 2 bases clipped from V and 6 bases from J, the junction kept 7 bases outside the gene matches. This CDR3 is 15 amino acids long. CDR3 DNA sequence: TGTGCCAGCAGTTTACTGGCGGGGGGCGCGGATACGCAGTATTTT. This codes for CASSLLAGGADTQYF.

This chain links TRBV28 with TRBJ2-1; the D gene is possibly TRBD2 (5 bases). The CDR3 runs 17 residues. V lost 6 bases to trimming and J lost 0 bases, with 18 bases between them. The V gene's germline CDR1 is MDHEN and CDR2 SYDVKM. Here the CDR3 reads CASSHPALRVSYNEQFF. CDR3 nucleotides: TGTGCCAGCAGCCACCCCGCCTTGAGGGTCTCCTACAATGAGCAGTTCTTC.

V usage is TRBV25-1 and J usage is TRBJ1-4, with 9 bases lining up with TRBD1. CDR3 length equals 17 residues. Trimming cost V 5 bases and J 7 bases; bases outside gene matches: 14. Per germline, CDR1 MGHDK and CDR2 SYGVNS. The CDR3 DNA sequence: TGTGCCAGCAGTCAATCCACCCTGACAGGGGGAGGTGAAAAACTGTTTTTT. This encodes CASSQSTLTGGGEKLFF.

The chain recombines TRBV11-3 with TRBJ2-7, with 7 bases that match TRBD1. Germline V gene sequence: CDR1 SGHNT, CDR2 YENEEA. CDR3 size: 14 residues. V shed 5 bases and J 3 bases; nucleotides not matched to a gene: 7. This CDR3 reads CASSPQGTDYEQYF. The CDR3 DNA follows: TGTGCCAGCAGCCCACAGGGGACAGACTACGAGCAGTACTTC.

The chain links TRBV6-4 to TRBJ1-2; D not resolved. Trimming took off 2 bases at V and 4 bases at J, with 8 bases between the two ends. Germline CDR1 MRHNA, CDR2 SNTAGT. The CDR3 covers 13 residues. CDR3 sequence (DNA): TGTGCCAGCAGTGACGATGGAGGCTATGGCTACACCTTC. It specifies CASSDDGGYGYTF.

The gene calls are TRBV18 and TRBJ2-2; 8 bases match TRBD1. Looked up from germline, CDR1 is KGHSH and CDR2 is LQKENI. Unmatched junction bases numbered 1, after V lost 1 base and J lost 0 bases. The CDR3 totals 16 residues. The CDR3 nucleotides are TGTGCCAGCTCACCACGACAGGGGTCGAACACCGGGGAGCTGTTTTTT. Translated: CASSPRQGSNTGELFF.

CDR3: CASSLTGSTEAFF. CDR3 bases: TGTGCCAGCAGCTTGACAGGGTCCACTGAAGCTTTCTTT. The chain recombines TRBV7-2 with TRBJ1-1, with 7 bases that match TRBD1. This CDR3 region has 13 residues. Trimming cost V 3 bases and J 4 bases; bases outside gene matches: 2. Germline V gene sequence: CDR1 SGHTA, CDR2 FQGNSA.

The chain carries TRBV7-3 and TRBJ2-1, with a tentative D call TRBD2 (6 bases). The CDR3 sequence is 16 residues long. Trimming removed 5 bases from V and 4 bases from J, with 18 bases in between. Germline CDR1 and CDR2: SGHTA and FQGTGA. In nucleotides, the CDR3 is TGTGCCAGCAGCCGATCGACGGCTAGCGTATACAATGAGCAGTTCTTC. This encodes CASSRSTASVYNEQFF.